These 11 T cell receptor beta chains originate from one sample sequenced in a study of cytomegalovirus exposure and HLA in healthy donors (dated by TCRdb to 2016 to 2017). Library preparation used the immunoSEQ multiplex PCR assay. The multiplex PCR relied on a mix of 60 forward primers for TCR Vbeta segments and 13 reverse primers for TCR Jbeta segments. In its TCRdb copy, this immuneACCESS table keeps in-frame sequences only and misses some clones. Where compared with another copy, unresolved V genes explain less than half of these, and the others have no known cause. The sample table contains 80,000 or so clones; only one count was recorded for about 9.4% of them. The ten top clones hold approximately 23% of the sample. Material for sequencing was PBMCs. All receptors derive from a man between 60 and 75 years old in good health and CMV-seropositive.

The V call is TRBV21-1, the J call TRBJ2-3; the D call of TRBD2 is as the table states it, not checked on the DNA. TRBV21-1 is an annotated pseudogene. The CDR3 length is 16 residues. The DNA of the CDR3 is TGTGCCAGCAGCGAACGCCACAGCGGCTCGGTGGATACGCAGTATTTT. It encodes CASSERHSGSVDTQYF.

The V call is TRBV5-6, the J call TRBJ1-2; D might be TRBD1 (5 bases). This CDR3 region has 15 residues. Germline values: CDR1 SGHDT, CDR2 YYEEEE. Between the trimmed V and J ends, which lost 6 bases and 2 bases, there was a span of 17 bases. CDR3 DNA sequence: TGTGCCAGCATCTCAGACTTGGCAGGGAACTATGGCTACACCTTC. Protein sequence: CASISDLAGNYGYTF.

This clone was counted between two and nine times. The chain employs TRBV7-6 and TRBJ2-6, with a weak D call TRBD2 (6 bases). Germline CDR1 and CDR2: SGHVS and FNYEAQ. V gave up 6 bases and J gave up 0 bases, with 12 bases separating them. The CDR3 is made up of 16 amino acids. The CDR3 region has the DNA TGTGCCAGCAGTCGACTAGATAGCTCTGGGGCCAACGTCCTGACTTTC. It translates to CASSRLDSSGANVLTF.

This clone was seen many times. The rearrangement uses TRBV6-5 and TRBJ2-3, with D unclear. V was pared by 5 bases and J by 1 base, with 7 bases between. The CDR3 contains 13 residues. Per the germline V gene, CDR1 is MNHEY and CDR2 is SVGAGI. The CDR3 coding sequence is TGTGCCAGCAGTCTTATCCGCACAGATACGCAGTATTTT. It translates to CASSLIRTDTQYF.

This clone was seen more than once but under ten times. The chain combines TRBV10-3 with TRBJ2-1; 8 bases agree with TRBD2. The germline gives CDR1 ENHRY, CDR2 SYGVKD. The CDR3 runs 13 residues. V lost 7 bases to trimming and J lost 7 bases; unmatched junction nucleotides: 6. The CDR3 protein is CAINGGAENEQFF. CDR3 DNA: TGTGCCATCAACGGGGGGGCCGAAAATGAGCAGTTCTTC.

This clone appeared a few times. The chain uses TRBV27 and TRBJ2-2; the D is unclear. The CDR3 contains 13 residues. Per germline, CDR1 MNHEY and CDR2 SMNVEV (reference sequence). V was cut by 3 bases and J by 4 bases, with 6 bases left in between. The CDR3 bases are TGTGCCAGCAGTTTGTTTCTCACCGGGGAGCTGTTTTTT. Its protein product is CASSLFLTGELFF.

The sample holds a few counts of this clone. The rearrangement uses TRBV9 and TRBJ2-1, with 9 bases identical to TRBD2. Per germline, CDR1 SGDLS and CDR2 YYNGEE. The CDR3 extends over 17 amino acids. V lost 4 bases and J lost 2; bases outside the gene matches: 10. The CDR3 here is CASSLSGGPAPYNEQFF. The DNA of the CDR3 is TGTGCCAGCAGCCTCAGCGGGGGGCCCGCTCCCTACAATGAGCAGTTCTTC.

The chain is built from TRBV7-6 and TRBJ2-2, with 11 bases fitting TRBD1. This CDR3 comprises 17 residues. The junction had 7 bases not matched to a gene; V was cut back by 2 bases and J by 5 bases. From germline, CDR1 is SGHVS and CDR2 FNYEAQ. CDR3: CASSLQAGTGGTGELFF. CDR3 in DNA: TGTGCCAGCAGCTTACAAGCAGGGACAGGGGGAACCGGGGAGCTGTTTTTT.

The genes are TRBV28 and TRBJ1-2; D is unclear. The CDR3 runs to 14 residues. CDR1 and CDR2 (germline): MDHEN, SYDVKM. V dropped 3 bases and J dropped 2 bases, with 10 bases sitting between them. DNA for the CDR3: TGTGCCAGCAGTTTGAACCAGGCGAACTATGGCTACACCTTC. It codes for CASSLNQANYGYTF.

The V call is TRBV30, the J call TRBJ1-2; D possibly corresponds to TRBD1 (6 bases). Germline V gene lookup returns CDR1 GTSNPN and CDR2 SVGIG (reference sequence). This CDR3 contains 14 residues. Trimming left V 5 bases short and J 7 bases short, with 20 bases between. This CDR3 is CAWDDRDNHPGYTF. The CDR3 nucleotides read TGTGCCTGGGACGACCGGGACAATCACCCTGGCTACACCTTC.

The DNA for the CDR3 is TGTGCCAGCGGGGGCCGGAACTCGGCTTTCTTT. Translation gives CASGGRNSAFF. The gene calls are TRBV9 and TRBJ1-1; D might be TRBD1 (6 bases). Trimming pared 7 bases from V and 11 bases from J, leaving 15 bases between. The CDR3 has 11 amino acids. The V gene's germline CDR1 is SGDLS and CDR2 YYNGEE. Full variable domain (missing parts from reference TRBV9 and TRBJ1-1): DSGVTQTPKHLITATGQRVTLRCSPRSGDLSVYWYQQSLDQGLQFLIQYYNGEERAKGNILERFSAQQFPDLHSELNLSSLELGDSALYFCASGGRNSAFFGQGTRLTVV.